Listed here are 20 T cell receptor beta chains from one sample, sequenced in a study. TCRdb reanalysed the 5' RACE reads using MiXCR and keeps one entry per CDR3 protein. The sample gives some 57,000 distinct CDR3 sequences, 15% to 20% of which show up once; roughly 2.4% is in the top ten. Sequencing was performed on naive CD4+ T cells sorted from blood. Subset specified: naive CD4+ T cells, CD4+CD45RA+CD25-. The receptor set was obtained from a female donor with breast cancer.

The CDR3 reads CASSYSQGGSEQYF. The CDR3, as DNA: TGTGCCAGCAGTTACTCCCAGGGAGGGTCCGAGCAGTACTTC. The chain is built from TRBV6-5 and TRBJ2-7; 7 nucleotides align to TRBD2. CDR1 MNHEY and CDR2 SVGAGI come from the germline V gene. There are 14 residues in the CDR3. V shed 0 bases, J shed 6 bases, and the junction held 5 bases outside the gene matches.

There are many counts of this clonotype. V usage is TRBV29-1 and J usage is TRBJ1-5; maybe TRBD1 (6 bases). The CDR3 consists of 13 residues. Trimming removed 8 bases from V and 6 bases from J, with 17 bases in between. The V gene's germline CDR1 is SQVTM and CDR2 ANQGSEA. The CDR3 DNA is TGCAGCATATCGCGGGGGGCTGGTCAGCCCCAGCATTTT. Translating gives CSISRGAGQPQHF.

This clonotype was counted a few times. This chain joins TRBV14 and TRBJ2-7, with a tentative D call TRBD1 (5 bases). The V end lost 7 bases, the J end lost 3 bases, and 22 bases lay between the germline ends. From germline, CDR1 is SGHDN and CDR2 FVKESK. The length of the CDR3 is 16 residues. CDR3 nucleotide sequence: TGTGCCAGCACCGCGAAGAGGACACCAAATCACTACGAGCAGTACTTC. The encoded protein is CASTAKRTPNHYEQYF.

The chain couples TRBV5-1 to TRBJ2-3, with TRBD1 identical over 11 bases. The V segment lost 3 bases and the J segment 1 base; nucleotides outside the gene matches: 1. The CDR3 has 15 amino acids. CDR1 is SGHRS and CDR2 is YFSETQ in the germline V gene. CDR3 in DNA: TGCGCCAGCAGCTGGGGACAGGGGGGCACAGATACGCAGTATTTT. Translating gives CASSWGQGGTDTQYF. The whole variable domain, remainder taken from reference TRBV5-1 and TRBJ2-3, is KAGVTQTPRYLIKTRGQQVTLSCSPISGHRSVSWYQQTPGQGLQFLFEYFSETQRNKGNFPGRFSGRQFSNSRSEMNVSTLELGDSALYLCASSWGQGGTDTQYFGPGTRLTVL.

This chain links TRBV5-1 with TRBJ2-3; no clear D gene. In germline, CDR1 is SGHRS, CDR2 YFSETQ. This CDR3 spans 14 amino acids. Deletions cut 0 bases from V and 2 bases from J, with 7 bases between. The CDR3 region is CASSLDPDTDTQYF. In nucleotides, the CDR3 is TGCGCCAGCAGCTTGGACCCGGACACAGATACGCAGTATTTT. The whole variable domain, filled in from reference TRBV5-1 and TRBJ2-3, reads KAGVTQTPRYLIKTRGQQVTLSCSPISGHRSVSWYQQTPGQGLQFLFEYFSETQRNKGNFPGRFSGRQFSNSRSEMNVSTLELGDSALYLCASSLDPDTDTQYFGPGTRLTVL.

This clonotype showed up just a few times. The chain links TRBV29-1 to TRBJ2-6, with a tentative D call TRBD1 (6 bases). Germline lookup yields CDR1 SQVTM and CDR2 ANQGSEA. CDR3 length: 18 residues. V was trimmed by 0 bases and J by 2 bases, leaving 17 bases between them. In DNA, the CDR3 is TGCAGCGTTGAAGATCGAACAGGGCAAGGTCCTGGGGCCAACGTCCTGACTTTC. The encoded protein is CSVEDRTGQGPGANVLTF.

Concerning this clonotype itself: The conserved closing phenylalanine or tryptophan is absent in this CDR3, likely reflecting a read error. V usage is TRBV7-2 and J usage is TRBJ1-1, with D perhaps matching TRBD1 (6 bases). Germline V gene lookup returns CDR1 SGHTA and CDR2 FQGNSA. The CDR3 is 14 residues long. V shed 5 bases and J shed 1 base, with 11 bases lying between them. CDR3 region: CASSPGHQNTEAFL. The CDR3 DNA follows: TGTGCCAGCAGCCCGGGACATCAGAACACTGAAGCTTTCCTT.

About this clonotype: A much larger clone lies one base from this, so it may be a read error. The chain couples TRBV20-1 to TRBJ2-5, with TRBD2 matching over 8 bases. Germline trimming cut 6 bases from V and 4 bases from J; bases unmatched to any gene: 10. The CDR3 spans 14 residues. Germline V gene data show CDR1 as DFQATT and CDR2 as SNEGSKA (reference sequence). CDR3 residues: CSAKLAEGRETQYF. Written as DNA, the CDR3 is TGCAGTGCCAAACTAGCGGAGGGGCGAGAGACCCAGTACTTC.

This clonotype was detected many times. CDR3 bases: TGTGCCATCCAGAAACAGGGTGGCTCCTACAATGAGCAGTTCTTC. Translation gives CAIQKQGGSYNEQFF. This chain joins TRBV6-1 and TRBJ2-1; TRBD1 is a possible D gene (6 bases). The V gene's germline CDR1 is MNHNS and CDR2 SASEGT. This CDR3 is built from 15 residues. Trimming removed 10 bases from V and 0 bases from J, with 16 bases in between.

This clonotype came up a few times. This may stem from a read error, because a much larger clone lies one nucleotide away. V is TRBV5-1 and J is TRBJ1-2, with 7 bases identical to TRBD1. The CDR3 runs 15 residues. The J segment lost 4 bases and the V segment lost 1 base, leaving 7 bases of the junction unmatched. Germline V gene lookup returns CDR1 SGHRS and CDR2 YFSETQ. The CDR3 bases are TGCGCCAGCAGCTTGTCGGGACAGTCGGGCTATGGCTACACCTTC. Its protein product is CASSLSGQSGYGYTF.

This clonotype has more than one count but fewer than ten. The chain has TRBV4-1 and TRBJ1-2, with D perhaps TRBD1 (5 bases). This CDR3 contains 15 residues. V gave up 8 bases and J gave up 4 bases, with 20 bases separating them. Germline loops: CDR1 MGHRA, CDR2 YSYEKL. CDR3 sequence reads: CASAEGRGAVYGYTF. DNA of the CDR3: TGCGCCAGCGCCGAGGGGAGAGGGGCGGTCTATGGCTACACCTTC.

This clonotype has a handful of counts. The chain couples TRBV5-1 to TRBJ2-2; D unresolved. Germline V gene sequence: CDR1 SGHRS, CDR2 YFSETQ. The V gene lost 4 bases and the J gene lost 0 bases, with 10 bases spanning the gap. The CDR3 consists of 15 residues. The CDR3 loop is CASSLGRSNTGELFF. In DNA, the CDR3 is TGCGCCAGCAGCCTCGGACGGTCGAACACCGGGGAGCTGTTTTTT. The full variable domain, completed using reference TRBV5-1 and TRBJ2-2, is KAGVTQTPRYLIKTRGQQVTLSCSPISGHRSVSWYQQTPGQGLQFLFEYFSETQRNKGNFPGRFSGRQFSNSRSEMNVSTLELGDSALYLCASSLGRSNTGELFFGEGSRLTVL.

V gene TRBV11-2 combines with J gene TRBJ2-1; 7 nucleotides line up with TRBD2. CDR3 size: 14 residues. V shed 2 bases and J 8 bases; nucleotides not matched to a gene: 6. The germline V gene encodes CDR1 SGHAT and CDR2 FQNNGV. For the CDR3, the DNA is TGTGCCAGCAGCTTACAACGCGGGAGTGATGAGCAGTTCTTC. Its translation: CASSLQRGSDEQFF.

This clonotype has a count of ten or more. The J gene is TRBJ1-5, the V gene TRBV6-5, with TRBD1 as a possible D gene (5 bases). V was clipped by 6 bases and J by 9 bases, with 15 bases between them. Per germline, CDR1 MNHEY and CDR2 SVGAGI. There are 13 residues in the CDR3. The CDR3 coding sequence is TGTGCCAGCAGCTGGGACGGGCGTCGGCCCCAGCATTTT. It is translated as CASSWDGRRPQHF.

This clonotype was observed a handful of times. The CDR3 is CASSFTGTSGDGRFF. The DNA of the CDR3 is TGTGCCAGCAGCTTTACCGGGACTAGCGGCGATGGTCGGTTCTTC. The rearrangement links TRBV7-2 to TRBJ2-1, with 11 nucleotides matching TRBD2. The germline CDR1 and CDR2 sequences are SGHTA and FQGNSA. This CDR3 region has 15 residues. V lost 3 bases and J lost 15; bases outside the gene matches: 13.

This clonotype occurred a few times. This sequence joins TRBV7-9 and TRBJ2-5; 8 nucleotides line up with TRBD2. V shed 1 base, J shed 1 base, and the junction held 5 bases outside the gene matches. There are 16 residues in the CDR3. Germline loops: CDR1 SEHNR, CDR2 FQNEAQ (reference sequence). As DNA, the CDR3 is TGTGCCAGCAGCTTAGGTGGCGGGACTAGCCAAGAGACCCAGTACTTC. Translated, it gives CASSLGGGTSQETQYF.

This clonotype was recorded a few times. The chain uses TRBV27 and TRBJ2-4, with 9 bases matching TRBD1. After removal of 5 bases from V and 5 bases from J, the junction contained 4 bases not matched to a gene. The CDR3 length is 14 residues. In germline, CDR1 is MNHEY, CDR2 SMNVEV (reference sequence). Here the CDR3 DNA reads TGTGCCAGCAGTGCCCGGGACAGGGAAAACATTCAGTACTTC. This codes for CASSARDRENIQYF.

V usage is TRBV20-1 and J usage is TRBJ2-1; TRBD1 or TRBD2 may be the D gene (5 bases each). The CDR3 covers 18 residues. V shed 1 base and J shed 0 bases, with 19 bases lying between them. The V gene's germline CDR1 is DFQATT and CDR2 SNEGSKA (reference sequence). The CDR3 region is CSARVRARGGGSYNEQFF. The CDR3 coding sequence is TGCAGTGCTAGAGTTCGGGCGAGGGGCGGAGGCTCCTACAATGAGCAGTTCTTC.

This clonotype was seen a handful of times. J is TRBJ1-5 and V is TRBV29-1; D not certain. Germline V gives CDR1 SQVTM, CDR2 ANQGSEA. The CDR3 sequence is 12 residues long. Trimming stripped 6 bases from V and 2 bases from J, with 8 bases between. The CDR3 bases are TGCAGCGTCACGGGAGGCAATCAGCCCCAGCATTTT. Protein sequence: CSVTGGNQPQHF.

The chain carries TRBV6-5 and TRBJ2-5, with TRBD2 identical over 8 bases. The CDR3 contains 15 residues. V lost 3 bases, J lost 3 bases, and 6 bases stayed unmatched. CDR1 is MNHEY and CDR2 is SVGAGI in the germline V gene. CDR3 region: CASSYGGSGKETQYF. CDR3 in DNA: TGTGCCAGCAGTTATGGAGGTAGCGGGAAAGAGACCCAGTACTTC.